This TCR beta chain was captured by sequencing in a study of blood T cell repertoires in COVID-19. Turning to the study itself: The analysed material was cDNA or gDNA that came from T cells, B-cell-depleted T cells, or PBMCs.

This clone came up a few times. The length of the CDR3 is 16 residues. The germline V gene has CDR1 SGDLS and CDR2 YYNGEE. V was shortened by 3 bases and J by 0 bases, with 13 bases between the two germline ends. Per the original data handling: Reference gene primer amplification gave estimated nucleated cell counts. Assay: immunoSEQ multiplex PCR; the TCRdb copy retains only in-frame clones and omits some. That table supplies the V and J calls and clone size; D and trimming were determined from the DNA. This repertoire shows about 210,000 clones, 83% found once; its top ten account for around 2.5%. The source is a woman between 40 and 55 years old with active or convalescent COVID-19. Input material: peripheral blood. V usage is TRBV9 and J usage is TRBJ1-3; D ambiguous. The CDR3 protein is CASSAGISSSGNTIYF. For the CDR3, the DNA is TGTGCCAGCAGCGCCGGGATCTCGAGCTCTGGAAACACCATATATTTT.